These 27 T cell receptor beta chains share one sample of origin, sequenced in a study. TCRdb analysed the RT-PCR reads with MiXCR anew, one entry per CDR3 protein. Among about 700,000 distinct CDR3 sequences listed, 14% were seen once. The sample consisted of memory CD4+ T cells from blood. The receptors derive from a female donor in good health, serving as a healthy control.

This sequence joins TRBV20-1 and TRBJ1-2; D may be TRBD1 (6 bases). Germline CDR1 is DFQATT and CDR2 is SNEGSKA (reference sequence). The V end lost 3 bases, the J end lost 0 bases, and 17 bases lay between the germline ends. This CDR3 is built from 16 residues. The CDR3 spells CSASPFDRSANYGYTF. CDR3 sequence (DNA): TGCAGTGCTAGCCCCTTCGACAGGTCCGCTAACTATGGCTACACCTTC.

The rearrangement links TRBV20-1 to TRBJ1-5, with D hard to call. The CDR3 length is 14 residues. CDR1 and CDR2 (germline): DFQATT, SNEGSKA (reference sequence). Trimming stripped 1 base from V and 0 bases from J, with 7 bases between. The CDR3 here is CSARARYSNQPQHF. The CDR3 DNA reads TGCAGTGCTAGAGCGAGGTATAGCAATCAGCCCCAGCATTTT.

This clonotype was detected only a few times. The chain recombines TRBV18 with TRBJ2-4; D perhaps matches TRBD1 (6 bases). Germline values: CDR1 KGHSH, CDR2 LQKENI. The V end lost 0 bases, the J end lost 0 bases, and 9 bases lay between the germline ends. The CDR3 loop spans 16 amino acids. CDR3 region: CASSPPSRGAKNIQYF. The CDR3 nucleotides are TGTGCCAGCTCACCACCTTCCAGGGGAGCCAAAAACATTCAGTACTTC.

The V and J genes are TRBV7-2 and TRBJ1-6; no firm D call. The CDR3 spans 13 residues. Germline V gene sequence: CDR1 SGHTA, CDR2 FQGNSA. Trimming pared 6 bases from V and 9 bases from J, leaving 12 bases between. CDR3 bases: TGTGCCAGCAGGCCCCAGCCAGGTTCACCCCTCCACTTT. Translation: CASRPQPGSPLHF.

As concerns this clonotype: This sequence may be a read error, since a much larger clone differs from it by one base. The V and J genes are TRBV27 and TRBJ1-1; no firm D call. The length of the CDR3 is 13 residues. V shed 2 bases and J shed 0 bases, with 4 bases lying between them. Germline values: CDR1 MNHEY, CDR2 SMNVEV (reference sequence). For the CDR3, the DNA is TGTGCCAGCAGTTTAAAAATGAACACTGAAGCTTTCTTT. This translates into CASSLKMNTEAFF.

The J gene is TRBJ2-5, the V gene TRBV3-1; TRBD1 agrees at 9 bases. V shed 5 bases and J 4 bases; nucleotides not matched to a gene: 8. The CDR3 sequence is 15 residues long. CDR1 and CDR2 (germline): LGHDT, YNNKEL (reference sequence). Here the CDR3 DNA reads TGTGCCAGCAGCAGCCTGGGACAGGGTTTAGAGACCCAGTACTTC. This encodes CASSSLGQGLETQYF.

This clonotype showed up many times. CDR3 sequence: CASSYQPGLAGEETQYF. In DNA, the CDR3 is TGTGCCAGCAGTTACCAGCCGGGGCTAGCGGGGGAAGAGACCCAGTACTTC. The chain links TRBV6-6 to TRBJ2-5; 10 bases map to TRBD2. J lost 3 bases, V lost 2 bases, and 9 bases had no gene match. This CDR3 is built from 17 residues. Germline CDR1 is MNHNY and CDR2 is SVGAGI (reference sequence).

This clonotype has more than one count but fewer than ten. This sequence joins TRBV30 and TRBJ2-1, with D possibly TRBD2 on 6 matching bases. Germline V gene lookup returns CDR1 GTSNPN and CDR2 SVGIG (reference sequence). V dropped 2 bases and J dropped 7 bases, with 18 bases sitting between them. CDR3 size: 15 residues. The CDR3 here is CAWSFGGGVTNEQFF. In DNA form, the CDR3 reads TGTGCCTGGAGTTTCGGTGGCGGGGTGACGAATGAGCAGTTCTTC.

This rearrangement joins TRBV20-1 to TRBJ2-3; D remains ambiguous. Germline V CDR1 and CDR2: DFQATT, SNEGSKA (reference sequence). The CDR3 runs to 14 residues. V was shortened by 0 bases and J by 0 bases, with 7 bases between the two germline ends. CDR3 nucleotide sequence: TGCAGTGCTAGAGATTTAGGGAGCACAGATACGCAGTATTTT. Translating gives CSARDLGSTDTQYF.

As regards this clonotype: A read error may be the cause here, since a much bigger clone is one base away. V is TRBV12-3 or TRBV12-4 and J is TRBJ1-1; D might be TRBD1 (6 bases). The CDR3 has 15 residues. CDR3 coding DNA: TGTGCCAGCAGTACTCCACAGGGTCGTGGCACTAAAGCTTTCTTT. This gives the protein CASSTPQGRGTKAFF.

This clonotype occurred a few times. The gene calls are TRBV7-2 and TRBJ2-5; 8 bases fit TRBD2. The CDR3 sequence is 15 residues long. V trimming: 2 bases; J trimming: 5 bases; junction bases outside the gene matches: 7. CDR1 and CDR2 from the germline V gene are SGHTA and FQGNSA. The CDR3 region has the DNA TGTGCCAGCAGCTTATCGCCACTAGCGGCGGAGACCCAGTACTTC. Its protein product is CASSLSPLAAETQYF.

This sequence joins TRBV5-4 and TRBJ2-2; 8 bases are shared with TRBD1. Germline-derived CDR1 and CDR2 are SGHNT and YYREEE (reference sequence). V lost 4 bases, J lost 3 bases, and 8 bases stayed unmatched. The CDR3 is 16 residues long. The CDR3 loop reads CASSEQDRADTGELFF. The CDR3 DNA reads as TGTGCCAGCAGCGAACAGGACAGGGCGGACACCGGGGAGCTGTTTTTT.

The chain couples TRBV12-3 or TRBV12-4 to TRBJ1-1, with D possibly matching TRBD1 (5 bases). The CDR3 extends over 13 amino acids. V lost 8 bases and J 9 bases, leaving 19 bases between the germline ends. The DNA for the CDR3 is TGTGCCAGCGCAATGGGGGTAGGACTTCAAGCTTTCTTT. It translates to CASAMGVGLQAFF.

This clonotype was seen more than once but under ten times. This sequence joins TRBV13 and TRBJ2-3, with 8 bases fitting TRBD2. The CDR3 contains 16 residues. Germline CDR1 PRHDT, CDR2 FYEKMQ (reference sequence). Losses at the gene ends were 5 bases for V and 1 base for J; bases not matched to a gene: 8. The CDR3 loop reads CASSARLLAGTDTQYF. CDR3 coding DNA: TGTGCCAGCAGCGCCCGTTTACTAGCGGGCACAGATACGCAGTATTTT.

The chain carries TRBV4-3 and TRBJ1-3; a possible D gene is TRBD1 (5 bases). This CDR3 spans 15 amino acids. V was pared by 5 bases and J by 4 bases, with 15 bases between. Germline assignment: CDR1 LGHNA and CDR2 YSLEER. CDR3 sequence: CASSESGREGNTIYF. The CDR3 DNA is TGCGCCAGCAGCGAGTCGGGCAGGGAGGGAAACACCATATATTTT.

This clonotype was found a few times. The rearrangement joins TRBV7-8 to TRBJ2-3; possibly TRBD2 for D (6 bases). V shed 3 bases and J shed 3 bases, with 13 bases lying between them. CDR3 length equals 15 residues. CDR1 and CDR2 (germline): SGHVS, FQNEAQ. DNA for the CDR3: TGTGCCAGCAGCTTCCTAGCGCCTTCTACAGATACGCAGTATTTT. It yields the protein CASSFLAPSTDTQYF.

The CDR3 reads CASSKVSTGHMNTEAFF. The CDR3 DNA sequence: TGTGCCAGCAGCAAAGTGAGCACAGGGCACATGAACACTGAAGCTTTCTTT. V usage is TRBV21-1 and J usage is TRBJ1-1; the table assigns TRBD1, which was not confirmed against the DNA. TRBV21-1 is deemed a pseudogene. This CDR3 has 17 amino acids.

The rearrangement joins TRBV7-3 to TRBJ1-3; D possibly corresponds to TRBD1 (5 bases). In germline, CDR1 is SGHTA, CDR2 FQGTGA. The CDR3 sequence is 15 residues long. The V gene lost 5 bases and the J gene lost 0 bases, with 11 bases spanning the gap. DNA for the CDR3: TGTGCCAGCAGCCCCTACAGGAGCTCTGGAAACACCATATATTTT. This encodes CASSPYRSSGNTIYF.

In its sample, this clonotype was seen a few times. The V and J genes are TRBV20-1 and TRBJ2-5; possibly TRBD1 for D (6 bases). CDR1 is DFQATT, CDR2 SNEGSKA, per germline (reference sequence). The CDR3 extends over 14 amino acids. V was cut by 4 bases and J by 5 bases, with 17 bases left in between. CDR3 in DNA: TGCAGTGCTATGAGGGGGACGAGGCGGGAGACCCAGTACTTC. The encoded protein is CSAMRGTRRETQYF.

This clonotype was recorded many times. This chain connects TRBV10-3 to TRBJ1-2; 7 bases are a match to TRBD1. This CDR3 contains 15 residues. Per germline, CDR1 ENHRY and CDR2 SYGVKD. J gave up 3 bases and V 10 bases, and 14 bases lay outside the gene matches. The CDR3 sequence: CATTRTSGTDYGYTF. Written as DNA, the CDR3 is TGTGCCACGACGAGGACCTCCGGGACAGACTATGGCTACACCTTC.

The chain combines TRBV12-3 or TRBV12-4 with TRBJ1-1; TRBD1 might be the D (6 bases). The CDR3 runs 13 residues. Trimming pared 7 bases from V and 5 bases from J, leaving 14 bases between. CDR3 nucleotides: TGTGCCAGCATAAGAACAGGGTCTACTGAAGCTTTCTTT. Protein sequence: CASIRTGSTEAFF.

V and J are TRBV5-1 and TRBJ2-1; D might be TRBD2 (7 bases). With 4 bases removed from V and 10 bases from J, the gap between germline ends came to 18 bases. Germline V gives CDR1 SGHRS, CDR2 YFSETQ. The CDR3 is 14 amino acids. In DNA form, the CDR3 reads TGCGCCAGCAGCGAAAGGGGGGGGGGATTAGAGCAGTTCTTC. Translated, it gives CASSERGGGLEQFF. The variable domain in full, with the rest retrieved from reference TRBV5-1 and TRBJ2-1, is KAGVTQTPRYLIKTRGQQVTLSCSPISGHRSVSWYQQTPGQGLQFLFEYFSETQRNKGNFPGRFSGRQFSNSRSEMNVSTLELGDSALYLCASSERGGGLEQFFGPGTRLTVL.

The chain has TRBV24-1 and TRBJ2-3; TRBD2 matches 8 bases. The V segment lost 3 bases and the J segment 5 bases; nucleotides outside the gene matches: 9. CDR1 and CDR2 from the germline V gene are KGHDR and SFDVKD. The CDR3 is 16 amino acids. The CDR3 DNA is TGTGCCACCAGTGATCCTTCCGGGAGGGCGAAAGATACGCAGTATTTT. This translates into CATSDPSGRAKDTQYF.

This clonotype was found many times. The chain carries TRBV3-1 and TRBJ1-1; no clear D gene. The ends were cut back, 0 bases at V and 4 bases at J, with 6 bases in the middle. The CDR3 is 13 amino acids. Germline V CDR1 and CDR2: LGHDT, YNNKEL (reference sequence). The CDR3 here is CASSQDPGTEAFF. The CDR3 nucleotides read TGTGCCAGCAGCCAAGATCCTGGCACTGAAGCTTTCTTT.

The J gene is TRBJ2-1, the V gene TRBV5-1; D not certain. V dropped 4 bases and J dropped 6 bases, with 20 bases sitting between them. CDR1 and CDR2 (germline): SGHRS, YFSETQ. There are 16 residues in the CDR3. CDR3 residues: CASSRVPQALFNEQFF. The CDR3 nucleotides are TGCGCCAGCAGCAGGGTACCACAAGCACTGTTCAATGAGCAGTTCTTC. Full variable domain (missing parts from reference TRBV5-1 and TRBJ2-1): KAGVTQTPRYLIKTRGQQVTLSCSPISGHRSVSWYQQTPGQGLQFLFEYFSETQRNKGNFPGRFSGRQFSNSRSEMNVSTLELGDSALYLCASSRVPQALFNEQFFGPGTRLTVL.

The gene calls are TRBV5-5 and TRBJ2-5; TRBD1 is a possible D gene (6 bases). V was cut by 4 bases and J by 1 base, with 14 bases left in between. CDR1 is SGHKS and CDR2 is YYEKEE in the germline V gene (reference sequence). This CDR3 spans 15 amino acids. This chain's CDR3 is CASSPRVTGQETQYF. The CDR3 DNA follows: TGTGCCAGCAGCCCCAGGGTGACAGGCCAAGAGACCCAGTACTTC.

For this clonotype: A clone one base away is much larger, so this may be a read error. The rearrangement links TRBV20-1 to TRBJ2-1; D tentatively fits TRBD1 or TRBD2 (5 bases each). The V end lost 7 bases, the J end lost 8 bases, and 18 bases lay between the germline ends. This CDR3 has 13 residues. Per the germline V gene, CDR1 is DFQATT and CDR2 is SNEGSKA (reference sequence). For the CDR3, the DNA is TGCAGTGACCAGGGAGACCGTGTGGATGAGCAGTTCTTC. Protein sequence: CSDQGDRVDEQFF.